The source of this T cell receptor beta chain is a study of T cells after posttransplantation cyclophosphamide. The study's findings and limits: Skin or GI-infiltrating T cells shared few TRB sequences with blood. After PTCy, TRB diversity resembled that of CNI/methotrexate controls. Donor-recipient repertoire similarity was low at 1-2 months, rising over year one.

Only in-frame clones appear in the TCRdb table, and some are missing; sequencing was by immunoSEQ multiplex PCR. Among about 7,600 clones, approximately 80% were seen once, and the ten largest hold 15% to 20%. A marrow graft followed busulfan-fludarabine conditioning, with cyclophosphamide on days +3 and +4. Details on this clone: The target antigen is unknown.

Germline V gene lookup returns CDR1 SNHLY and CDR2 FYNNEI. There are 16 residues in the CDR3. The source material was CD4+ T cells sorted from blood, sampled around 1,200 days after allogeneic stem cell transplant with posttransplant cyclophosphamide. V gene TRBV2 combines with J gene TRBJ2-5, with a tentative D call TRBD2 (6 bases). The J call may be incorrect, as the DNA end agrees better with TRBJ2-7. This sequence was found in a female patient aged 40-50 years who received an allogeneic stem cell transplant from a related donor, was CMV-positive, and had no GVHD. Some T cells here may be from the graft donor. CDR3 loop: CASSFPEGPLLSEQYF. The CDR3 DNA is TGTGCCAGCAGTTTCCCGGAGGGGCCTCTATTGTCCGAGCAGTACTTC.